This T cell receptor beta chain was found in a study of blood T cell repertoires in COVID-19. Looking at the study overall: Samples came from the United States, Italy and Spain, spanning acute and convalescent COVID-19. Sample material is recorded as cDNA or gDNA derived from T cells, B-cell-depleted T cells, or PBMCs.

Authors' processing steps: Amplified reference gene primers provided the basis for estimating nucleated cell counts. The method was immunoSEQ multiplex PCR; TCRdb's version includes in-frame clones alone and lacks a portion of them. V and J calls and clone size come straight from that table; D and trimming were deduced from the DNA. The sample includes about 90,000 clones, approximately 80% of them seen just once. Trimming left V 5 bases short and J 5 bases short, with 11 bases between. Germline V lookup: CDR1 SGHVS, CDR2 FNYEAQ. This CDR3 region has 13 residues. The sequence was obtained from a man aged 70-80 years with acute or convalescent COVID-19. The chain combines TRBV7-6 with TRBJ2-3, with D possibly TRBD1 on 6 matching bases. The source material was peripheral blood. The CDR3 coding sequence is TGTGCCAGCAGCGGGGCAGGGGAAGATACGCAGTATTTT. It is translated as CASSGAGEDTQYF.